The rows below give T cell receptor beta chains drawn from one sample of a study of shared clonotypes between healthy human individuals. Repertoires were generated with immunoSEQ multiplex PCR, while TCRdb's copy carries only in-frame clones and drops some. The data contain fewer than 1.4 million clones, about 84% of them singletons. The sample consisted of memory CD4+ T cells from PBMCs. The receptors come from a man younger than 35 in good health. Some clones in this sample may be carry-over from other donors' samples. Each CDR3 is given with its conserved first and last residue. The order of the fields is J gene, V gene, clone size, D gene, CDR3 protein, CDR3 DNA. D genes are given only for firm matches. A row's size may be missing; if present it is once, few, many or a size class.

TRBJ2-6 TRBV5-4 NA TRBD1 CASSPPGQGSGANVLTF TGTGCCAGCAGCCCTCCGGGACAGGGATCCGGGGCCAACGTCCTGACTTTC
TRBJ2-1 TRBV28 once NA CASSLVTPLSYNEQFF TGTGCCAGCAGTTTAGTTACTCCCCTGTCCTACAATGAGCAGTTCTTC
TRBJ2-4 TRBV6-1 NA TRBD1 CASSTGTGLIIQYF TGTGCCAGCAGTACCGGGACAGGGTTGATCATTCAGTACTTC
TRBJ2-4 TRBV5-6 NA NA CASSSAVGAKNIQYF TGTGCCAGCAGCTCCGCGGTCGGGGCCAAAAACATTCAGTACTTC
TRBJ1-4 TRBV15 NA NA CATSRDFSLGEKLFF TGTGCCACCAGCAGAGATTTTTCGCTGGGTGAAAAACTGTTTTTT
TRBJ2-3 TRBV14 once NA CASSQDLGFPSTDTQYF TGTGCCAGCAGCCAAGATTTGGGTTTCCCTAGCACAGATACGCAGTATTTT
TRBJ2-1 TRBV2 few TRBD2 CASSEPFAGGNDEQFF TGTGCCAGCAGTGAACCTTTTGCGGGAGGCAACGATGAGCAGTTCTTC
TRBJ2-1 TRBV30 NA TRBD2 CAWSLGLAGGGDEQFF TGTGCCTGGAGCCTGGGACTAGCGGGAGGAGGGGATGAGCAGTTCTTC
TRBJ1-1 TRBV10-3 NA NA CAISGMMANTEAFF TGTGCCATCAGTGGTATGATGGCCAACACTGAAGCTTTCTTT
TRBJ2-2 TRBV5-6 NA NA CASSLRPPNTGELFF TGTGCCAGCAGCTTGCGCCCGCCGAACACCGGGGAGCTGTTTTTT
TRBJ1-2 TRBV29-1 NA NA CSVIQGGVRYGYTF TGCAGCGTCATACAGGGTGGGGTTCGCTATGGCTACACCTTC
TRBJ1-4 TRBV9 NA NA CASSPRQREKLFF TGTGCCAGCAGCCCTCGACAGAGAGAAAAACTGTTTTTT
TRBJ2-1 TRBV10-2 once TRBD1 CASMIPGQVYNEQFF TGCGCCAGCATGATCCCGGGACAGGTCTACAATGAGCAGTTCTTC
TRBJ1-3 TRBV6-5 NA TRBD1 CASSSTGGYTIYF TGTGCCAGCAGTTCGACAGGGGGATACACCATATATTTT
TRBJ1-6 TRBV14 NA TRBD1 CASSPPGQGHNSPLHF TGTGCCAGCAGCCCCCCGGGACAGGGGCATAATTCACCCCTCCACTTT
TRBJ2-7 TRBV5-4 NA NA CASSSGHRGGEQYF TGTGCCAGCAGCTCGGGACACCGAGGGGGCGAGCAGTACTTC
TRBJ2-3 TRBV4-3 NA NA CASSPRGALAGDTQYF TGCGCCAGCAGCCCAAGGGGGGCCTTGGCGGGAGATACGCAGTATTTT
TRBJ2-5 TRBV5-1 NA TRBD2 CASTQGLAGETQYF TGCGCCAGCACCCAGGGGCTAGCGGGAGAGACCCAGTACTTC
TRBJ1-2 TRBV7-7 NA TRBD1 CASRANRDRDYGYTF TGTGCCAGCAGGGCTAACCGGGACAGGGATTATGGCTACACCTTC
TRBJ1-5 TRBV28 NA NA CASSLGGLNQPQHF TGTGCCAGCAGTCTGGGGGGTCTTAATCAGCCCCAGCATTTT
TRBJ2-2 TRBV7-2 many TRBD1 CASSLGTGSTGELFF TGTGCCAGCAGCCTTGGGACAGGGAGCACCGGGGAGCTGTTTTTT
TRBJ2-5 TRBV28 NA NA CASSLVAQETQYF TGTGCCAGCAGTTTAGTAGCTCAAGAGACCCAGTACTTC
TRBJ2-2 TRBV6-5 NA NA CASSLGERELFF TGTGCCAGCAGTTTGGGGGAGCGGGAGCTGTTTTTT
TRBJ2-7 TRBV4-1 NA TRBD1 CASRTLWDSSYEQYF TGCGCCAGCAGAACCCTTTGGGACAGCTCCTACGAGCAGTACTTC
TRBJ1-2 TRBV19 NA TRBD1 CASSMFQDRAIYGYTF TGTGCCAGTAGTATGTTTCAGGACAGGGCCATTTATGGCTACACCTTC
TRBJ2-3 TRBV9 NA NA CASSPSTMNTQYF TGTGCCAGCAGCCCAAGCACAATGAATACGCAGTATTTT
TRBJ2-7 TRBV9 once NA CASSVDGAYEQYF TGTGCCAGCAGCGTCGACGGGGCCTACGAGCAGTACTTC
TRBJ1-2 TRBV19 once NA CASSILQGPYGYTF TGTGCCAGTAGTATCCTCCAGGGACCCTATGGCTACACCTTC
TRBJ2-1 TRBV30 NA NA CAWSVAGGGEQFF TGTGCCTGGAGTGTAGCAGGGGGGGGTGAGCAGTTCTTC
TRBJ2-3 TRBV12-5 NA NA CASGLETGPTQYF TGTGCTAGTGGTTTAGAGACCGGTCCTACGCAGTATTTT
TRBJ2-7 TRBV4-3 NA TRBD2 CASSQDPSLAGGNEQYF TGCGCCAGCAGCCAAGATCCCTCGCTAGCGGGAGGGAACGAGCAGTACTTC
TRBJ2-3 TRBV6-5 NA NA CASSYSSLDSPNRLYF TGTGCCAGCAGTTACTCGAGCCTGGACAGCCCCAACAGGTTGTATTTT
TRBJ2-1 TRBV13 NA NA CASSLVWGKTGEGEQFF TGTGCCAGCAGCTTAGTTTGGGGCAAAACGGGAGAAGGTGAGCAGTTCTTC
TRBJ1-3 TRBV6-6 NA NA CASSYPDGGNTIYF TGTGCCAGCAGTTACCCGGACGGAGGAAACACCATATATTTT
TRBJ1-2 TRBV6-1 once NA CASSELGRAIQNTF TGTGCCAGCAGTGAGCTGGGCAGGGCCATTCAAAACACCTTC
TRBJ2-1 TRBV2 NA NA CASSDQGRRDEQFF TGTGCCAGCAGTGACCAGGGGCGGCGGGATGAGCAGTTCTTC
TRBJ2-7 TRBV5-1 NA TRBD2 CASSSGTSGYEQYF TGCGCCAGCAGCTCGGGGACTAGCGGCTACGAGCAGTACTTC
TRBJ2-1 TRBV10-1 NA TRBD2 CASSGGSGSSYNEQFF TGCGCCAGCAGTGGGGGAAGCGGGAGCTCCTACAATGAGCAGTTCTTC
TRBJ2-3 TRBV6-1 NA NA CASREGGTQYF TGTGCCTCTCGCGAGGGGGGTACGCAGTATTTT
TRBJ2-7 TRBV7-9 NA TRBD2 CASSLARGSYEQYF TGTGCCAGCAGCTTGGCTCGCGGGAGCTACGAGCAGTACTTC
TRBJ2-1 TRBV18 NA TRBD2 CASSPSGTSGRNEQFF TGTGCCAGCTCACCGTCCGGGACTAGCGGGAGGAATGAGCAGTTCTTC
TRBJ2-5 TRBV29-1 few NA CSVGQAKETQYF TGCAGCGTCGGTCAGGCAAAAGAGACCCAGTACTTC
TRBJ2-1 TRBV7-9 NA NA CASSLAGRGYHNEQFF TGTGCCAGCAGCTTAGCGGGAAGGGGGTACCACAATGAGCAGTTCTTC
TRBJ1-2 TRBV5-5 once TRBD1 CASSLAATGNSGYTF TGTGCCAGCAGCTTGGCCGCGACAGGGAACAGTGGCTACACCTTC
TRBJ2-3 TRBV11-2 NA TRBD2 CASSPTTGGADTQYF TGTGCCAGCAGCCCAACGACTGGGGGGGCAGATACGCAGTATTTT
TRBJ2-1 TRBV6-5 few NA CASTLGPKQFF TGTGCCAGCACCCTCGGACCCAAGCAGTTCTTC
TRBJ2-1 TRBV7-9 once NA CASRKAEGGYNEQFF TGTGCCAGCAGGAAAGCGGAGGGGGGTTACAATGAGCAGTTCTTC
TRBJ1-1 TRBV7-9 NA NA CASRKMGSVTEAFF TGTGCCAGCAGAAAAATGGGGTCGGTCACTGAAGCTTTCTTT
TRBJ2-7 TRBV7-8 NA NA CASSLIYGLVRYEQYF TGTGCCAGCAGCTTAATATATGGGCTCGTCCGTTACGAGCAGTACTTC
TRBJ2-7 TRBV14 NA TRBD1 CASSHLGQGSYEQYF TGTGCCAGCAGCCACCTGGGACAGGGATCCTACGAGCAGTACTTC
TRBJ2-7 TRBV2 NA TRBD2 CASSETQGGYEQYF TGTGCCAGCAGTGAAACCCAGGGAGGGTACGAGCAGTACTTC
TRBJ2-5 TRBV18 NA TRBD1 CASSPPRQGRETQYF TGTGCCAGCTCACCACCGAGACAGGGGAGGGAGACCCAGTACTTC
TRBJ1-2 TRBV6-1 once NA CASSEGTSVYGYTF TGTGCCAGCAGTGAAGGGACGTCCGTCTATGGCTACACCTTC
TRBJ1-4 TRBV7-2 NA TRBD1 CASRSRSAGGKLFF TGTGCCAGCAGAAGTCGGTCGGCAGGGGGAAAACTGTTTTTT
TRBJ2-3 TRBV5-1 NA TRBD2 CATQRTSGSYGRDTQYF TGCGCCACCCAGAGGACTAGCGGGAGTTATGGGAGAGATACGCAGTATTTT